This T cell receptor (beta chain) was documented in a study of blood T cell repertoires in COVID-19. About the study: COVID-19 samples from acute and convalescent phases originated in the United States, Italy and Spain. Sources were T cells, B-cell-depleted T cells, or PBMCs; the material itself was cDNA or gDNA.

Original methodology: The authors estimated nucleated cell counts from reference gene primer amplification. Sequenced by immunoSEQ multiplex PCR; TCRdb stores in-frame clones only, minus some. V, J and clone size are those of that table, while D and trimming were read from the DNA. The sample includes tens of thousands of clones, approximately 75% of them seen just once. The V and J ends lost 4 bases and 4 bases, in that order; junction bases with no gene match: 5. This CDR3 has 17 amino acids. In germline, CDR1 is SGHNT, CDR2 YENEEA. The receptor comes from a woman aged 45-65 years with acute or convalescent COVID-19. Sequencing was carried out using peripheral blood. This chain uses TRBV11-3 with TRBJ2-3; TRBD2 aligns across 16 bases. The CDR3 coding sequence is TGTGCCAGCAGCTCGGGACTAGCGGGGGGGCGGGCAGATACGCAGTATTTT. This translates into CASSSGLAGGRADTQYF.